The clone carrying this TCR beta chain came up many times. Its antigen remains unidentified. V lost 3 bases and J lost 4, with 15 bases in between. Germline V gene sequence: CDR1 DFQATT, CDR2 SNEGSKA (reference sequence). The CDR3 length is 14 residues. The source of the sample is a study of neurological immune-mediated disorders. Unsorted libraries were prepared from 2 million PBMCs that had been stored at -80 C. The cDNA was synthesized by 5'RACE incorporating 10-nucleotide random UMIs. TCRdb re-called the 5' RACE reads through MiXCR, storing one row per CDR3 protein. The data show about 20,000 distinct CDR3 sequences, with roughly 15% seen just once and around 15% held by the top ten. Study conclusions and caveats: HTLV-1-associated myelopathy displayed the greatest TCR clonal expansion, and multiple sclerosis exhibited the smallest, lower than that of healthy controls. The study found no CDR3 amino acid sequences shared by expanded clones across subjects, suggesting private repertoires in all groups.

Source material: PBMCs. The sequence was obtained from a female donor with HTLV-1-associated myelopathy (HAM/TSP). V gene TRBV20-1 combines with J gene TRBJ1-1; D unclear. CDR3 sequence (DNA): TGCAGTGCTAGGGGCCTGGCAGCAAGCACTGAAGCTTTCTTT. As protein: CSARGLAASTEAFF.